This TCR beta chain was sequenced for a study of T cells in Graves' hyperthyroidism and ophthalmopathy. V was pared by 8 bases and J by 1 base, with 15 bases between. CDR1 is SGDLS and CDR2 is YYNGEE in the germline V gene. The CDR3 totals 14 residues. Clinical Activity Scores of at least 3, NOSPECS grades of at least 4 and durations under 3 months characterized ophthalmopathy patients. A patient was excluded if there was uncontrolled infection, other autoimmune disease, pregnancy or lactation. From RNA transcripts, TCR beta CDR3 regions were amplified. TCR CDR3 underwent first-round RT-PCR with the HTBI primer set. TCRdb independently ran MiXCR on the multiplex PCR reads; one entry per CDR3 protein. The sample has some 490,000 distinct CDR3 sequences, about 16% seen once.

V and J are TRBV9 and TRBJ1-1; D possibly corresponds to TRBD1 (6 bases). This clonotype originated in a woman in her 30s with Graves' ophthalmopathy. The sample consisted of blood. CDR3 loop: CASRTGTQNTEAFF. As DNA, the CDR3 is TGTGCCAGTCGTACTGGGACACAGAACACTGAAGCTTTCTTT. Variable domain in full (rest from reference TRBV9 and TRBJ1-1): DSGVTQTPKHLITATGQRVTLRCSPRSGDLSVYWYQQSLDQGLQFLIQYYNGEERAKGNILERFSAQQFPDLHSELNLSSLELGDSALYFCASRTGTQNTEAFFGQGTRLTVV.